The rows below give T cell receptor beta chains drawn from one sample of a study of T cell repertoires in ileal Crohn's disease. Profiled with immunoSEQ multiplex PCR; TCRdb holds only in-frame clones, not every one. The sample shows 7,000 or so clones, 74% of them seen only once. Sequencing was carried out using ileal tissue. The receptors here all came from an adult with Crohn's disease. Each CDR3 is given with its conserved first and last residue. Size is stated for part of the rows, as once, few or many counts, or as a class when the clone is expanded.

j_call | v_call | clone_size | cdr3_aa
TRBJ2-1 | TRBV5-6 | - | CASSAQGNEQFF
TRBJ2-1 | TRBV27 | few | CASSKTGGMDEQFF
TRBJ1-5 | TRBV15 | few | CATSRDGQGASPQHF
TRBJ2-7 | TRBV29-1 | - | CSASGLGANEQYF
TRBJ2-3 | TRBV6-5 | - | CASRGDRVFDTQYF
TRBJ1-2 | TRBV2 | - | CASSTRAGQGIYGYTF
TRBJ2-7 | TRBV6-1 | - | CASSEVGFYEQYF
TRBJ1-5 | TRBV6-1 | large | CASSEEQGHQPQHF
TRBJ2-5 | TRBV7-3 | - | CASSPNGQGIETQYF
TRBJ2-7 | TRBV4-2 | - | CASSPQRTGSYEQYF
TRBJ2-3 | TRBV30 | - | CAWSRGGPSTDTQYF
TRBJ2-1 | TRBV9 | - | CASSVDAASSYNEQFF
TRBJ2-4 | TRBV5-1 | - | CASSFYYSGRATDIQYF
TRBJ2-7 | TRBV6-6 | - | CASSYVAGMFYEQYF
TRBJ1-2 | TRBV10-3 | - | CAISSAVYGYTF
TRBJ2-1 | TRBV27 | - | CASRARLAGIHNEQFF
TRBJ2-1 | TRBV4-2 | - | CASSQDRAGGAGQFF
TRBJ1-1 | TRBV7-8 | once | CASSLVPQGRNTEAFF
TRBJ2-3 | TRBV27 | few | CASSSQVPDTQYF
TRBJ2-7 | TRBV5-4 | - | CASSLGRTSGYSYEQYF
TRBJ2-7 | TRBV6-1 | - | CASSLASGLYEQYF
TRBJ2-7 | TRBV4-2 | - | CASSQEGTSSFEQYF
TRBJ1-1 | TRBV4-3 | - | CASSPTGVGRTEAFF
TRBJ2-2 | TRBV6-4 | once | CASSDRDTGELFF
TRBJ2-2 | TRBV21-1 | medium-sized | CASGLEAGELFF
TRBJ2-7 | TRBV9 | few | CASSPGTGGEYEQYF
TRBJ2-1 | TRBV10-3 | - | CAISESGANNEQFF
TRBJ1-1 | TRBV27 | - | CASSLIGTGDTEAFF
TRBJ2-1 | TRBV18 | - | CASSPPSMEQFF
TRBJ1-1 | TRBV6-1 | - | CASSELQVAGAFF
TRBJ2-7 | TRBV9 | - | CASSLSGPYEQYF
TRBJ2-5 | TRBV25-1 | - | CASSECCGVGGETQYF
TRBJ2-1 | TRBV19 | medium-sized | CASSSGAWVRSYNEQFF
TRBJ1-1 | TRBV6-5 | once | CASSYRGAHTEAFF
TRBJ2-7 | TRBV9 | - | CASSYRDKAYEQYF
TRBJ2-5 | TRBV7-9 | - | CASSLSRAQGILETQYF
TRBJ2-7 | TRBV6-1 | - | CASSASWTANYEQYF